This is a list of T cell receptor beta chains from one sample in a study of cytomegalovirus exposure and HLA in healthy donors. Repertoires were generated with immunoSEQ multiplex PCR, while TCRdb's copy carries only in-frame clones and drops some. The table shows around 150,000 clones, with about 80% occurring only once. Sequencing used PBMCs. Receptors were obtained from a male donor in good health and CMV-seronegative. The conserved cysteine and the conserved F or W are not part of the CDR3 here. Some rows mark clone size as missing; the rest say once, few, many or name a class of expanded clone.

clone_size: NA
j_call: TRBJ1-1
v_call: TRBV27
cdr3_aa: ASSLGAQGGAEAF

clone_size: NA
j_call: TRBJ1-4
v_call: TRBV30
cdr3_aa: AYTPGGRLTEKLF

clone_size: NA
j_call: TRBJ2-3
v_call: TRBV27
cdr3_aa: ASSAVGGRVSDTQY

clone_size: NA
j_call: TRBJ1-5
v_call: TRBV25-1
cdr3_aa: ASSERQGINQPQH

clone_size: once
j_call: TRBJ1-1
v_call: TRBV7-9
cdr3_aa: ASSPAAGLNTEAF

clone_size: NA
j_call: TRBJ2-1
v_call: TRBV29-1
cdr3_aa: SVRADNEQF

clone_size: NA
j_call: TRBJ2-7
v_call: TRBV7-2
cdr3_aa: ASSSAEGWYEQY

clone_size: NA
j_call: TRBJ1-2
v_call: TRBV27
cdr3_aa: ASSFSGGGGYT

clone_size: NA
j_call: TRBJ1-1
v_call: TRBV5-6
cdr3_aa: ASSFGGGTEAF

clone_size: NA
j_call: TRBJ2-4
v_call: TRBV7-2
cdr3_aa: ASSPPAVRDLAKNIQY

clone_size: once
j_call: TRBJ2-7
v_call: TRBV11-2
cdr3_aa: ASSLDSGTISYEQY

clone_size: once
j_call: TRBJ2-1
v_call: TRBV7-9
cdr3_aa: SGGVNEQF

clone_size: NA
j_call: TRBJ1-4
v_call: TRBV2
cdr3_aa: ASRAQTGGTEKLF

clone_size: NA
j_call: TRBJ1-5
v_call: TRBV27
cdr3_aa: ASSLSGTGGDQPQH

clone_size: NA
j_call: TRBJ1-1
v_call: TRBV30
cdr3_aa: AWRAWRTEAF

clone_size: NA
j_call: TRBJ1-2
v_call: TRBV21-1
cdr3_aa: ASSKILEGTGGHIDGYT

clone_size: NA
j_call: TRBJ2-3
v_call: TRBV18
cdr3_aa: ASSLRAYPSGKPTNTDTQY

clone_size: NA
j_call: TRBJ2-1
v_call: TRBV6-6
cdr3_aa: ASRGQGAYNEQF

clone_size: NA
j_call: TRBJ2-3
v_call: TRBV7-9
cdr3_aa: ASSLGLAGDTQY

clone_size: NA
j_call: TRBJ2-7
v_call: TRBV27
cdr3_aa: ASSVAERTYEQY

clone_size: NA
j_call: TRBJ2-5
v_call: TRBV11-1
cdr3_aa: ASSLPVGQGEETQY

clone_size: NA
j_call: TRBJ1-2
v_call: TRBV7-2
cdr3_aa: ASSYRTGGNYGYT

clone_size: NA
j_call: TRBJ1-6
v_call: TRBV19
cdr3_aa: ASSVPRGFSPLH

clone_size: NA
j_call: TRBJ2-3
v_call: TRBV5-1
cdr3_aa: ASSLRDPSTDTQY

clone_size: NA
j_call: TRBJ2-7
v_call: TRBV7-9
cdr3_aa: SSSLALAQPSYEQY

clone_size: NA
j_call: TRBJ1-3
v_call: TRBV19
cdr3_aa: ASKDRTSGNTIY

clone_size: NA
j_call: TRBJ2-7
v_call: TRBV7-9
cdr3_aa: ASSLGLAGGGEQY

clone_size: NA
j_call: TRBJ2-3
v_call: TRBV6-6
cdr3_aa: ASSYQTDTQY